This is a list of T cell receptor beta chains from one sample in a study of cytomegalovirus exposure and HLA in healthy donors. Assay used: immunoSEQ multiplex PCR; TCRdb lists only in-frame clones, some missing. The sample records 150,000 to 200,000 clones, 60% to 85% being singletons. The sample was PBMCs. The receptors here all came from a woman aged 40-49 years in good health and CMV-seropositive. CDR3s include the opening cysteine and the closing phenylalanine or tryptophan. The order of the fields is clone size, V gene, J gene, D gene, CDR3 protein, CDR3 DNA. D genes are given only for firm matches. A row's size may be missing; if present it is once, few, many or a size class.

.	TRBV7-3	TRBJ2-2	TRBD1	CASSSGQLTTGELFF	TGTGCCAGCAGCTCGGGACAGCTTACCACCGGGGAGCTGTTTTTT
.	TRBV5-8	TRBJ1-5	.	CASSFGQQNQPQHF	TGTGCCAGCAGCTTTGGGCAGCAAAATCAGCCCCAGCATTTT
few	TRBV5-6	TRBJ2-7	TRBD1	CASSSRQGWSQYF	TGTGCCAGCAGCTCGAGACAGGGGTGGAGCCAGTACTTC
.	TRBV29-1	TRBJ1-3	.	CSAGSSGNTIYF	TGCAGCGCGGGGAGTTCCGGAAACACCATATATTTT
.	TRBV30	TRBJ1-2	.	CAWTQGYGYTF	TGTGCCTGGACTCAGGGATATGGCTACACCTTC
.	TRBV7-7	TRBJ2-1	.	CASSPGQLNEQFF	TGTGCTAGCAGCCCAGGACAGTTAAATGAGCAGTTCTTC
.	TRBV11-2	TRBJ1-1	TRBD1	CASSSSTGTEAFF	TGTGCCAGCAGCTCTTCGACAGGGACTGAAGCTTTCTTT
.	TRBV7-9	TRBJ2-2	.	CASSRDFSLGTGELFF	TGTGCCAGCAGCCGGGACTTTTCTCTAGGGACCGGGGAGCTGTTTTTT
.	TRBV13	TRBJ2-3	TRBD2	CASSSLGLKSTDTQYF	TGTGCCAGCAGCTCCCTGGGACTAAAAAGCACAGATACGCAGTATTTT
few	TRBV28	TRBJ2-5	.	CASSLTGYQETQYF	TGTGCCAGCAGTCTCACAGGGTACCAAGAGACCCAGTACTTC
.	TRBV6-1	TRBJ1-2	.	CASSEAGSISGGYTF	TGTGCCAGCAGTGAAGCAGGGTCTATTTCGGGGGGCTACACCTTC
.	TRBV4-1	TRBJ1-6	TRBD1	CASSHPEPGQYNSPLHF	TGCGCCAGCAGCCACCCAGAACCGGGACAGTATAATTCACCCCTCCACTTT
.	TRBV27	TRBJ1-1	.	CASRKSGNTEAFF	TGTGCCAGCCGGAAATCGGGGAACACTGAAGCTTTCTTT
.	TRBV6-5	TRBJ2-7	.	CASSYTRGAYEQYF	TGTGCCAGCAGTTACACCAGGGGGGCCTACGAGCAGTACTTC
once	TRBV4-1	TRBJ1-2	.	CASSQEGSLGYGYTF	TGCGCCAGCAGCCAAGAGGGCAGCCTTGGCTATGGCTACACCTTC
few	TRBV5-1	TRBJ2-3	TRBD2	CASIRGSGVKDTQYF	TGCGCCAGCATTCGGGGTAGCGGGGTTAAGGATACGCAGTATTTT
.	TRBV6-1	TRBJ1-2	TRBD1	CASSEVQGSSYGYTF	TGTGCCAGCAGTGAAGTACAGGGGAGCTCCTATGGCTACACCTTC
.	TRBV7-3	TRBJ1-2	TRBD1	CASSPGDRRDGYTF	TGTGCCAGCAGCCCCGGGGACAGGCGAGATGGCTACACCTTC
.	TRBV14	TRBJ1-1	TRBD1	CASSQEGGRADTEAFF	TGTGCCAGCAGCCAAGAAGGGGGCAGGGCGGACACTGAAGCTTTCTTT
.	TRBV6-1	TRBJ2-5	.	CASRPPGEPQYF	TGTGCCAGCAGGCCCCCAGGGGAACCCCAGTACTTC
.	TRBV19	TRBJ2-4	.	CASRPPGNIQYF	TGTGCCAGTAGACCTCCCGGAAACATTCAGTACTTC
.	TRBV7-2	TRBJ2-7	TRBD2	CASSSSGGHSYEQYF	TGTGCCAGCAGCTCTAGCGGGGGCCACTCCTACGAGCAGTACTTC
.	TRBV6-1	TRBJ1-2	.	CASSEVGVYGYTF	TGTGCCAGCAGTGAAGTCGGTGTCTATGGCTACACCTTC
.	TRBV7-8	TRBJ1-2	.	CASSLGHRLYGYTF	TGTGCCAGCAGCTTAGGACACAGGCTCTATGGCTACACCTTC
.	TRBV2	TRBJ1-5	.	CASGEFGNQPQHF	TGTGCCTCCGGGGAGTTCGGCAATCAGCCCCAGCATTTT
.	TRBV21-1	TRBJ1-6	.	CASSQKTGPTYNSPLHF	TGTGCCAGCAGCCAAAAGACAGGGCCGACCTATAATTCACCCCTCCACTTT
few	TRBV7-2	TRBJ2-7	.	CASSWDTNYEQYF	TGTGCCAGCAGCTGGGACACTAACTACGAGCAGTACTTC
once	TRBV2	TRBJ1-2	.	CASTSKGSSYGYTF	TGTGCCAGCACGAGCAAGGGGTCCTCTTATGGCTACACCTTC
.	TRBV28	TRBJ1-4	TRBD1	CASSSGGRKLFF	TGTGCCAGCAGTTCAGGGGGGCGAAAACTGTTTTTT
.	TRBV6-6	TRBJ2-2	.	CASTEGGYTGELFF	TGTGCCAGCACCGAAGGAGGGTACACCGGGGAGCTGTTTTTT
.	TRBV20-1	TRBJ2-1	.	CSAVYNEQFF	TGCAGTGCTGTATACAATGAGCAGTTCTTC
.	TRBV19	TRBJ1-4	.	CASSISLSTSYEKLFF	TGTGCCAGTAGTATATCTCTAAGTACGTCCTATGAAAAACTGTTTTTT
once	TRBV11-2	TRBJ2-3	.	CASSRYADTQYF	TGTGCCAGCAGCCGATACGCGGATACGCAGTATTTT
few	TRBV5-6	TRBJ1-2	.	CASSLGQGFYGYTF	TGTGCCAGCAGCTTGGGGCAGGGGTTCTATGGCTACACCTTC
.	TRBV6-5	TRBJ2-7	.	CASRRLGYYEQYF	TGTGCCAGCAGGAGGTTAGGTTACTACGAGCAGTACTTC
.	TRBV9	TRBJ1-1	TRBD1	CASSDRGQGAEAFF	TGTGCCAGCAGCGACAGGGGGCAGGGGGCTGAAGCTTTCTTT
.	TRBV7-3	TRBJ2-2	TRBD2	CASSLTGGRNTGELFF	TGTGCCAGCAGCTTAACGGGGGGGAGGAACACCGGGGAGCTGTTTTTT
.	TRBV6-5	TRBJ1-5	.	CASSPQGNQPQHF	TGTGCCAGCAGTCCCCAGGGTAATCAGCCCCAGCATTTT
once	TRBV28	TRBJ1-2	TRBD1	CASTAKQGIHGYTF	TGTGCCAGCACCGCCAAACAGGGGATCCATGGCTACACCTTC
once	TRBV6-6	TRBJ2-4	TRBD2	CASSPRGGSSQYF	TGTGCCAGCAGTCCGCGGGGGGGGAGCAGTCAGTACTTC
.	TRBV4-2	TRBJ1-2	TRBD1	CASSQTRGTGWGYTF	TGTGCCAGCAGCCAAACCAGAGGGACAGGGTGGGGCTACACCTTC
.	TRBV10-3	TRBJ2-7	TRBD2	CATGTSLGEQYF	TGTGCCACCGGGACTAGTCTGGGCGAGCAGTACTTC
.	TRBV2	TRBJ1-2	TRBD1	CARTGTGDNYGYTF	TGTGCCAGGACCGGGACAGGGGACAACTATGGCTACACCTTC
.	TRBV5-1	TRBJ1-4	TRBD1	CASSLLWTGGRTNEKLFF	TGCGCCAGCAGCTTGTTATGGACAGGGGGCCGAACTAATGAAAAACTGTTTTTT
.	TRBV28	TRBJ2-1	TRBD2	CATRRLAGDEQFF	TGTGCCACCCGGCGACTAGCGGGGGATGAGCAGTTCTTC
.	TRBV5-4	TRBJ2-6	.	CASSSNDRGSGANVLTF	TGTGCCAGCAGCTCTAATGACCGGGGCTCTGGGGCCAACGTCCTGACTTTC
.	TRBV19	TRBJ1-1	.	CASSTGLSPAEAFF	TGTGCCAGTAGTACGGGACTCTCTCCGGCTGAAGCTTTCTTT
.	TRBV20-1	TRBJ1-1	.	CSGTENTEAFF	TGCAGCGGAACAGAGAACACTGAAGCTTTCTTT
once	TRBV6-6	TRBJ2-1	TRBD1	CASSDRGSSYNEQFF	TGTGCCAGCAGTGACAGGGGGAGCTCCTACAATGAGCAGTTCTTC
few	TRBV7-3	TRBJ1-1	TRBD1	CASSFTLTGDTEAFF	TGTGCCAGCAGCTTCACCCTGACAGGGGACACTGAAGCTTTCTTT
.	TRBV19	TRBJ1-6	.	CASNRPQSGSPLHF	TGTGCCAGTAACAGACCCCAGTCCGGTTCACCCCTCCACTTT
.	TRBV30	TRBJ2-5	.	CAWSADSVETQYF	TGTGCCTGGAGTGCGGACAGTGTCGAGACCCAGTACTTC
.	TRBV7-8	TRBJ2-3	.	CASSSPTGGDTQYF	TGTGCCAGCAGCTCCCCGACCGGGGGAGATACGCAGTATTTT
.	TRBV29-1	TRBJ1-2	TRBD1	CSVQTGNHGYTF	TGCAGCGTGCAGACAGGGAATCATGGCTACACCTTC
.	TRBV5-1	TRBJ2-1	.	CASSLQGQNNEQFF	TGCGCCAGCAGCTTACAGGGCCAGAACAATGAGCAGTTCTTC
.	TRBV4-2	TRBJ2-3	TRBD2	CASSSPETSGAGTDTQYF	TGTGCCAGCAGCTCACCCGAGACTAGCGGGGCGGGCACAGATACGCAGTATTTT